This entry describes one TCR beta chain. The target antigen is unknown. This entry is derived from a study of graft-versus-host responses after intestinal transplantation. About the research overall: Recipients got multivisceral, liver-intestinal, or isolated intestinal transplants. Tacrolimus plus steroids were given to all recipients for approximately three years, preceded by anti-thymocyte globulin induction. Study observations and caveats: Detected in recipient marrow were GvH clones, some of which were first observed in ileum or blood. Peak circulating GvH clone levels were associated with early post-transplant HvG declines.

Profiling relied on immunoSEQ multiplex PCR, and the TCRdb table lists in-frame clones only, not all of them. The sample carries 84,000 or so clones, just under 95% recorded once. This CDR3 contains 14 residues. The input for sequencing was unstimulated CD8+ T cells sorted from spleen or lymph node cells, taken before transplant. The V call is TRBV21-1, the J call TRBJ2-7; TRBD2 is taken as the D call from the table, unchecked against the DNA. TRBV21-1 is labeled a pseudogene. This clonotype originated in a human donor who was the organ donor for an intestinal transplant. DNA for the CDR3: TGTGCCAGCAGCCGCCACCCGGGAGCCATAGAGCAGTACTTC. Protein product: CASSRHPGAIEQYF.